The 18 T cell receptor beta chains below all came from one sample that was sequenced in a study of cytomegalovirus exposure and HLA in healthy donors. This PCR relied on a set of 60 Vbeta primers and 13 Jbeta primers. The protocol was immunoSEQ multiplex PCR, while the TCRdb copy is restricted to in-frame clones and leaves out a portion. This table has 95,000 to 150,000 clones, roughly 66% appearing once. The sample comprised PBMCs. The receptors were gathered from a man between 18 and 29 years old in good health and CMV-seronegative.

In DNA, the CDR3 is TGTGCCAGCTCACCACGATGGGATCAGGGCTATGGCTACACCTTC. This gives the protein CASSPRWDQGYGYTF. The rearrangement uses TRBV18 and TRBJ1-2; tentatively, D is TRBD1 (5 bases). Germline assignment: CDR1 KGHSH and CDR2 LQKENI. The length of the CDR3 is 15 residues. Deletions cut 1 base from V and 4 bases from J, with 13 bases between.

The genes are TRBV4-2 and TRBJ1-2; a possible D gene is TRBD1 (6 bases). Trimming took off 0 bases at V and 8 bases at J, with 13 bases between the two ends. The CDR3 contains 14 residues. Looked up from germline, CDR1 is LGHNA and CDR2 is YNFKEQ. CDR3 sequence: CASSQDQGLRGYTF. The CDR3 DNA reads as TGTGCCAGCAGCCAAGATCAGGGGCTCAGGGGCTACACCTTC.

In this sample, this clone turned up a few times. CDR3 in amino acids: CASSLLTNSGANVLTF. The DNA for the CDR3 is TGTGCCAGCAGTCTACTAACGAACTCTGGGGCCAACGTCCTGACTTTC. J is TRBJ2-6 and V is TRBV28; D gene uncertain. The ends were cut back, 5 bases at V and 0 bases at J, with 11 bases in the middle. Germline values: CDR1 MDHEN, CDR2 SYDVKM. The CDR3 consists of 16 residues.

This clone was detected a few times. The J gene is TRBJ2-7, the V gene TRBV6-5, with a tentative D call TRBD1 (6 bases). CDR3 size: 15 residues. Trimming left V 1 base short and J 0 bases short, with 10 bases between. The germline gives CDR1 MNHEY, CDR2 SVGAGI. CDR3 DNA: TGTGCCAGCAGTTACTTGGCGGACAGCTCCTACGAGCAGTACTTC. Its protein is CASSYLADSSYEQYF.

This sequence joins TRBV28 and TRBJ2-5; the match to TRBD2 covers 8 bases. V trimming: 4 bases; J trimming: 1 base; junction bases outside the gene matches: 8. Germline V CDR1 and CDR2: MDHEN, SYDVKM. The CDR3 contains 16 residues. The DNA of the CDR3 is TGTGCCAGCAGTTCAATTTTAGCGGGGTTCCAAGAGACCCAGTACTTC. Encoded protein: CASSSILAGFQETQYF. The full variable domain, its missing parts supplied by reference TRBV28 and TRBJ2-5, is DVKVTQSSRYLVKRTGEKVFLECVQDMDHENMFWYRQDPGLGLRLIYFSYDVKMKEKGDIPEGYSVSREKKERFSLILESASTNQTSMYLCASSSILAGFQETQYFGPGTRLLVL.

V usage is TRBV5-1 and J usage is TRBJ2-5, with a possible D match to TRBD2 (6 bases). Germline V gives CDR1 SGHRS, CDR2 YFSETQ. The CDR3 has 15 residues. V lost 4 bases and J 2 bases, leaving 15 bases between the germline ends. Written as DNA, the CDR3 is TGCGCCAGCAGCCAAATGGAGGGGAGGCAAGAGACCCAGTACTTC. Its translation is CASSQMEGRQETQYF.

The chain links TRBV5-1 to TRBJ2-3; possible D gene TRBD2, 6 bases. Looked up from germline, CDR1 is SGHRS and CDR2 is YFSETQ. The CDR3 runs 16 residues. V lost 5 bases and J lost 3, with 19 bases in between. DNA for the CDR3: TGCGCCAGCAGTCTCCAACCCGGGGGAGTTACAGATACGCAGTATTTT. Protein: CASSLQPGGVTDTQYF.

The chain recombines TRBV7-9 with TRBJ2-2; perhaps TRBD2 as D (6 bases). The CDR3 is made up of 16 amino acids. The germline V gene has CDR1 SEHNR and CDR2 FQNEAQ (reference sequence). Trimming took off 8 bases at V and 3 bases at J, with 19 bases between the two ends. The CDR3 DNA follows: TGTGCCAGCCCAAAAGCGGGTAACGGGTACACCGGGGAGCTGTTTTTT. This encodes CASPKAGNGYTGELFF.

This clone appeared once. The V call is TRBV7-9, the J call TRBJ2-7; TRBD2 matches at 7 bases. V was clipped by 1 base and J by 1 base; unmatched bases: 4. Germline lookup yields CDR1 SEHNR and CDR2 FQNEAQ (reference sequence). The CDR3 has 15 residues. The CDR3 nucleotides read TGTGCCAGCAGCTTAGTCCCCGGGAGGTCCTACGAGCAGTACTTC. It specifies CASSLVPGRSYEQYF.

V usage is TRBV29-1 and J usage is TRBJ2-7; D may be TRBD1 (6 bases). Trimming pared 2 bases from V and 1 base from J, leaving 15 bases between. CDR3 length equals 15 residues. Germline V gives CDR1 SQVTM, CDR2 ANQGSEA. The CDR3 here is CSVEIKGQGSYEQYF. The CDR3, as DNA: TGCAGCGTTGAAATCAAAGGGCAGGGGTCCTACGAGCAGTACTTC.

This clone was counted between two and nine times. The chain combines TRBV6-1 with TRBJ2-1, with a weak D call TRBD2 (7 bases). The germline V gene has CDR1 MNHNS and CDR2 SASEGT. Deletions cut 8 bases from V and 2 bases from J, with 13 bases between. CDR3 size: 14 residues. The CDR3 here is CASRGGVTYNEQFF. CDR3 DNA sequence: TGTGCCAGCCGAGGGGGGGTTACCTACAATGAGCAGTTCTTC.

This chain connects TRBV5-1 to TRBJ2-3; 8 bases fit TRBD2. Germline CDR1 SGHRS, CDR2 YFSETQ. With 5 bases clipped from V and 6 bases from J, the junction kept 8 bases outside the gene matches. This CDR3 is built from 14 residues. CDR3 bases: TGCGCCAGCAGAACCGGGACTAGGCCGGATACGCAGTATTTT. Its protein product is CASRTGTRPDTQYF.

This chain links TRBV5-1 with TRBJ2-3, with a tentative D call TRBD2 (6 bases). CDR1 is SGHRS, CDR2 YFSETQ, per germline. Trimming removed 5 bases at V and 1 base at J, with 11 bases between. This CDR3 region has 14 residues. The CDR3 DNA sequence: TGCGCCAGCAGGTGGGCTAGCGGCACAGATACGCAGTATTTT. Its protein is CASRWASGTDTQYF.

This chain connects TRBV14 to TRBJ1-1; D may be TRBD1 (6 bases). CDR3 length: 11 residues. Germline values: CDR1 SGHDN, CDR2 FVKESK. Trimming shortened V by 5 bases and J by 8 bases, and 9 bases separated the two germline ends. The CDR3 DNA sequence: TGTGCCAGCAGCACCCAGGGGGAAGCTTTCTTT. This codes for CASSTQGEAFF.

This clone turned up a few times. This rearrangement joins TRBV4-3 to TRBJ2-1, with 11 bases that match TRBD2. Germline V gene sequence: CDR1 LGHNA, CDR2 YSLEER. Trimming at V came to 3 bases and at J to 8 bases, leaving 9 bases not matched to a gene. The CDR3 loop spans 16 amino acids. CDR3 sequence reads: CASSQAGTSGKDEQFF. The CDR3 coding sequence is TGCGCCAGCAGCCAGGCCGGGACTAGCGGTAAGGATGAGCAGTTCTTC.

The chain has TRBV28 and TRBJ2-7; D possibly corresponds to TRBD2 (5 bases). This CDR3 comprises 20 residues. From germline, CDR1 is MDHEN and CDR2 SYDVKM. The V end lost 2 bases, the J end lost 3 bases, and 29 bases lay between the germline ends. The CDR3 sequence: CASSLDFGPYFSNGNYEQYF. The CDR3 DNA follows: TGTGCCAGCAGTTTAGATTTCGGACCTTATTTCAGTAACGGGAACTACGAGCAGTACTTC.

This sequence joins TRBV30 and TRBJ1-1; D gene ambiguous. V lost 3 bases to trimming and J lost 4 bases, with 6 bases between them. The CDR3 consists of 11 residues. Germline V gene sequence: CDR1 GTSNPN, CDR2 SVGIG (reference sequence). The CDR3 DNA follows: TGTGCCTGGAGGCGTGGCACTGAAGCTTTCTTT. Its translation: CAWRRGTEAFF.

This clone was seen just once. This chain links TRBV7-8 with TRBJ2-4; 10 bases agree with TRBD1. CDR1 is SGHVS, CDR2 FQNEAQ, per germline. Trimming cost V 4 bases and J 8 bases; bases outside gene matches: 5. This CDR3 region has 14 residues. CDR3 sequence reads: CASSSGTGADIQYF. The CDR3 DNA sequence: TGTGCCAGCAGCTCCGGGACAGGGGCAGACATTCAGTACTTC. Variable domain in full (rest from reference TRBV7-8 and TRBJ2-4): GAGVSQSPRYKVAKRGQDVALRCDPISGHVSLFWYQQALGQGPEFLTYFQNEAQLDKSGLPSDRFFAERPEGSVSTLKIQRTQQEDSAVYLCASSSGTGADIQYFGAGTRLSVL.